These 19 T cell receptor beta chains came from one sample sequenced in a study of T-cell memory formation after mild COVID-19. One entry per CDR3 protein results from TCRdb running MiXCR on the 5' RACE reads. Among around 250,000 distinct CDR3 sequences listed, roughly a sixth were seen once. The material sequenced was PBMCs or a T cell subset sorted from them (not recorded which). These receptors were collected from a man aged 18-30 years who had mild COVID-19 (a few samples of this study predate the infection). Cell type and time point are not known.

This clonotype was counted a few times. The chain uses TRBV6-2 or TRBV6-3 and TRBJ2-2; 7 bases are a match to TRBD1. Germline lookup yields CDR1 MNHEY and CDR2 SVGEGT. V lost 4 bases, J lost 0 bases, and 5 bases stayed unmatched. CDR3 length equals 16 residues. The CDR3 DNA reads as TGTGCCAGCAGTTCTTACCAGGGGGCGAACACCGGGGAGCTGTTTTTT. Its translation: CASSSYQGANTGELFF.

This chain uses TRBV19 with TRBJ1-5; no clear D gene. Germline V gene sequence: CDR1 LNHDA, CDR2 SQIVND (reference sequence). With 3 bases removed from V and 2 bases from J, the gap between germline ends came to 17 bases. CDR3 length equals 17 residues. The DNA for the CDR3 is TGTGCCAGTAGTATCGCCCCCGGCGGGTCCGGCAATCAGCCCCAGCATTTT. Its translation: CASSIAPGGSGNQPQHF.

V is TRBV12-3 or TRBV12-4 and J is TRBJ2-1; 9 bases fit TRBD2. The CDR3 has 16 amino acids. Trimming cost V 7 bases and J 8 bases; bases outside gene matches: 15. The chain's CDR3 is CASTRGRSGGSDEQFF. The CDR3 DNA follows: TGTGCCAGCACCCGGGGTAGGAGCGGGGGGTCGGATGAGCAGTTCTTC.

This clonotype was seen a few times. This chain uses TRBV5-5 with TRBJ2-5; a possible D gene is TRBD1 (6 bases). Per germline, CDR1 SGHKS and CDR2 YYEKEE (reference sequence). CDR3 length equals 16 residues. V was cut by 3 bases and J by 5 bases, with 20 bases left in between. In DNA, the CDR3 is TGTGCCAGCAGCTGGGGTCAACAGGGAAGTGGTGAGACCCAGTACTTC. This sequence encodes CASSWGQQGSGETQYF.

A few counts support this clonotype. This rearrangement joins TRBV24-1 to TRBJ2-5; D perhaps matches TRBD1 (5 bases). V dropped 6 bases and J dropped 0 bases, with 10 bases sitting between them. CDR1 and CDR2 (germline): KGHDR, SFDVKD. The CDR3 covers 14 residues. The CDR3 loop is CATSPDSHQETQYF. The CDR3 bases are TGTGCCACCAGTCCAGACAGCCACCAAGAGACCCAGTACTTC.

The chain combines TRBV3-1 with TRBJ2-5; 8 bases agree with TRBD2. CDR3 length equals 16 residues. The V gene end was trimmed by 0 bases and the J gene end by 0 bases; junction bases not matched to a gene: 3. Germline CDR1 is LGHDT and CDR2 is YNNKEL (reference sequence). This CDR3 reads CASSQETRGDQETQYF. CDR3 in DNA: TGTGCCAGCAGCCAAGAAACGCGGGGGGACCAAGAGACCCAGTACTTC.

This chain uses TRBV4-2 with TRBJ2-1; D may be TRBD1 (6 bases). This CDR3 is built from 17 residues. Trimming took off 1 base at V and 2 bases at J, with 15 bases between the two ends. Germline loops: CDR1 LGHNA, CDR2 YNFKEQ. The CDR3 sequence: CASSQGGQGSTYNEQFF. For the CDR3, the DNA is TGTGCCAGCAGCCAAGGGGGGCAGGGGTCTACCTACAATGAGCAGTTCTTC.

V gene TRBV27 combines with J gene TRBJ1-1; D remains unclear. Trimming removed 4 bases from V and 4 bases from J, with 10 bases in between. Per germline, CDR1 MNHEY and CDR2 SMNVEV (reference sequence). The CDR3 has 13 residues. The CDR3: CASSYGQSTEAFF. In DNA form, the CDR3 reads TGTGCCAGCAGTTACGGGCAGTCCACTGAAGCTTTCTTT.

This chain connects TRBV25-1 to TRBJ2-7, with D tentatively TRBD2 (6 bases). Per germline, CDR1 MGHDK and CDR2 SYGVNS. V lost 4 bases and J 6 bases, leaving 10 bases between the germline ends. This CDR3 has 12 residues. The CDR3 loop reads CASSVRGSEQYF. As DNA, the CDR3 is TGTGCCAGCAGTGTTCGGGGGTCCGAGCAGTACTTC.

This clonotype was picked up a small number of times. The CDR3 region has the DNA TGTGCCATCAGGACTTGGGGAATCAGCAATGAGCAGTTCTTC. The encoded protein is CAIRTWGISNEQFF. The chain has TRBV10-3 and TRBJ2-1, with D uncertain. CDR1 is ENHRY, CDR2 SYGVKD, per germline. Between the trimmed V and J ends, which lost 6 bases and 6 bases, there was a span of 15 bases. This CDR3 spans 14 amino acids.

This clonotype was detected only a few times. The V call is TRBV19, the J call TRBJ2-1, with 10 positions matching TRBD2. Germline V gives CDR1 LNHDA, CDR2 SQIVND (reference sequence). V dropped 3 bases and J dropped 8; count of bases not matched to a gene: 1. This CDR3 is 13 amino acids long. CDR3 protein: CASSITSGDEQFF. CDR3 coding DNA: TGTGCCAGTAGTATCACTAGCGGGGATGAGCAGTTCTTC.

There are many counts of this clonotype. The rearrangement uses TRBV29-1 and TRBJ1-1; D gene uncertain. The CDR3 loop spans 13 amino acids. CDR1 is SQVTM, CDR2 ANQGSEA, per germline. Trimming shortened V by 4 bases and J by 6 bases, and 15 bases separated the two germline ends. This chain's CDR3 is CSVVARGSSEAFF. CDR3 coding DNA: TGCAGCGTTGTTGCTCGAGGGTCCTCTGAAGCTTTCTTT.

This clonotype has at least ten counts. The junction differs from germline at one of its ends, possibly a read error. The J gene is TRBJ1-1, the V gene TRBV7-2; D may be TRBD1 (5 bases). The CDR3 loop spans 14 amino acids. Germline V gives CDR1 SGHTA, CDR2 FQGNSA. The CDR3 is CASSLGPLNTEAFF. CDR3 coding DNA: TGCGCCAGCAGCTTGGGACCTCTCAACACTGAAGCTTTCTTT.

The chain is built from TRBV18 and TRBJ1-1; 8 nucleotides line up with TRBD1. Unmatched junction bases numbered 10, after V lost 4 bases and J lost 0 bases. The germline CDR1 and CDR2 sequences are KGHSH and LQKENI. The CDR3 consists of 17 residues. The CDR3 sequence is CASSLRTGSVMNTEAFF. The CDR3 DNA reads TGTGCCAGCTCACTCAGGACAGGGTCGGTTATGAACACTGAAGCTTTCTTT.

The CDR3 is CASTSGAEYTGELFF. The CDR3 bases are TGTGCCAGCACCTCGGGGGCAGAATACACCGGGGAGCTGTTTTTT. V is TRBV2 and J is TRBJ2-2; D assignment may be TRBD1 or TRBD2 (6 bases each). The CDR3 sequence is 15 residues long. Trimming left V 7 bases short and J 3 bases short, with 15 bases between. Germline-derived CDR1 and CDR2 are SNHLY and FYNNEI.

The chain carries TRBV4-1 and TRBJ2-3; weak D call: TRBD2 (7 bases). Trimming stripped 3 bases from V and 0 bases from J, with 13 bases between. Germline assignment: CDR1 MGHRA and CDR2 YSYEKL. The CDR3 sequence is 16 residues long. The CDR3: CASSQEGGPSTDTQYF. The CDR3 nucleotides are TGCGCCAGCAGCCAGGAGGGGGGGCCCAGCACAGATACGCAGTATTTT.

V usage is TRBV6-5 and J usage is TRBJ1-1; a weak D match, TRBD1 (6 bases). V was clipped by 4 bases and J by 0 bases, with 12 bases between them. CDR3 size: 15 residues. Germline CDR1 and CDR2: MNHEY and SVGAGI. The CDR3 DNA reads TGTGCCAGCAGTTTATGGACAGAGATGAACACTGAAGCTTTCTTT. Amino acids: CASSLWTEMNTEAFF.

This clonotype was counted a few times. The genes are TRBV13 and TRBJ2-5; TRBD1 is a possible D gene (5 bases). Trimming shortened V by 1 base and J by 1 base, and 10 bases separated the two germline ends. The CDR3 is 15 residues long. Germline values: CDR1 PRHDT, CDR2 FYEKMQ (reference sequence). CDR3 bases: TGTGCCAGCAGCTTAGAGGGGCAGCTCCAAGAGACCCAGTACTTC. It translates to CASSLEGQLQETQYF.

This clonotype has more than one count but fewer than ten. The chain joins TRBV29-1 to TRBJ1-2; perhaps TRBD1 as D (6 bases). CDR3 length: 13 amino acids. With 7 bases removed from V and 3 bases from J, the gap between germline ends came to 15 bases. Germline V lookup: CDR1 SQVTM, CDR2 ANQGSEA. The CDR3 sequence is CSASPGEDYGYTF. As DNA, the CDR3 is TGCAGCGCCAGTCCAGGGGAGGACTATGGCTACACCTTC.